These 25 T cell receptor beta chains came from one sample sequenced in a study of PD-1 blockade in classical Hodgkin lymphoma. Relapses following autologous stem cell transplantation were seen in all patients, with brentuximab vedotin exposure varying. Method: immunoSEQ multiplex PCR; TCRdb's copy keeps in-frame clones and lacks some. Of tens of thousands of clones in the sample, 93% were seen once. The starting material was peripheral blood mononuclear cells (PBMCs), obtained at baseline. Receptor source: a human donor with classical Hodgkin lymphoma.

The gene calls are TRBV6-5 and TRBJ1-1; no clear D gene. V dropped 7 bases and J dropped 2 bases, with 14 bases sitting between them. CDR1 MNHEY and CDR2 SVGAGI come from the germline V gene. CDR3 length: 14 amino acids. CDR3 residues: CASILPAGNTEAFF. The DNA of the CDR3 is TGTGCCAGCATATTACCGGCGGGCAACACTGAAGCTTTCTTT.

The chain joins TRBV25-1 to TRBJ2-5, with D perhaps matching TRBD1 (6 bases). Trimming shortened V by 3 bases and J by 5 bases, and 13 bases separated the two germline ends. The CDR3 covers 14 residues. Per the germline V gene, CDR1 is MGHDK and CDR2 is SYGVNS. The CDR3 DNA follows: TGTGCCAGCAGTGATGGGGGCCGGGGCGAGACCCAGTACTTC. Translated, it gives CASSDGGRGETQYF.

The rearrangement uses TRBV2 and TRBJ1-6, with D tentatively TRBD1 (5 bases). There are 11 residues in the CDR3. The germline V and J ends were trimmed by 5 bases and 9 bases, with 5 bases remaining between them. Per the germline V gene, CDR1 is SNHLY and CDR2 is FYNNEI. The CDR3 spells CASSRGSPLHF. The CDR3 nucleotides are TGTGCCAGCAGTAGGGGTTCACCCCTCCACTTT.

The rearrangement joins TRBV11-2 to TRBJ2-5; possibly TRBD2 for D (5 bases). Trimming left V 2 bases short and J 1 base short, with 17 bases between. The germline V gene encodes CDR1 SGHAT and CDR2 FQNNGV. The CDR3 has 17 residues. The CDR3 here is CASSLLLGVSLQETQYF. For the CDR3, the DNA is TGTGCCAGCAGCTTACTGCTCGGGGTCTCCCTCCAAGAGACCCAGTACTTC. Full variable domain (missing parts from reference TRBV11-2 and TRBJ2-5): EAGVAQSPRYKIIEKRQSVAFWCNPISGHATLYWYQQILGQGPKLLIQFQNNGVVDDSQLPKDRFSAERLKGVDSTLKIQPAKLEDSAVYLCASSLLLGVSLQETQYFGPGTRLLVL.

This chain connects TRBV4-1 to TRBJ2-1, with TRBD1 as a possible D gene (5 bases). Germline V gene data show CDR1 as MGHRA and CDR2 as YSYEKL. This CDR3 is built from 13 residues. Trimming cost V 0 bases and J 11 bases, with 11 bases left between them. The CDR3 region has the DNA TGCGCCAGCAGCCAAGAACGTGTGGGGCAGCAGTTCTTC. Amino acids: CASSQERVGQQFF.

This clone came up once. This rearrangement joins TRBV27 to TRBJ2-2; weak D call: TRBD2 (5 bases). Germline V CDR1 and CDR2: MNHEY, SMNVEV (reference sequence). The V end lost 5 bases, the J end lost 4 bases, and 17 bases lay between the germline ends. The CDR3 consists of 16 residues. This chain's CDR3 is CASSPAPIEGTGELFF. As DNA, the CDR3 is TGTGCCAGCAGTCCTGCTCCAATCGAGGGCACCGGGGAGCTGTTTTTT.

The chain joins TRBV15 to TRBJ2-5; 10 bases map to TRBD2. The V and J ends lost 0 bases and 1 base, in that order; junction bases with no gene match: 11. The CDR3 spans 19 residues. Germline V gene sequence: CDR1 LNHNV, CDR2 YYDKDF (reference sequence). The CDR3 DNA follows: TGTGCCACCAGCAGAGAGGGAACGAGGACTAGCGGTTTCCAAGAGACCCAGTACTTC. It codes for CATSREGTRTSGFQETQYF. The variable domain in full, completed from reference TRBV15 and TRBJ2-5, reads DAMVIQNPRYQVTQFGKPVTLSCSQTLNHNVMYWYQQKSSQAPKLLFHYYDKDFNNEADTPDNFQSRRPNTSFCFLDIRSPGLGDTAMYLCATSREGTRTSGFQETQYFGPGTRLLVL.

The chain recombines TRBV5-1 with TRBJ2-5; D not resolved. The J call is uncertain, as TRBJ2-7 better fits the DNA end. The germline gives CDR1 SGHRS, CDR2 YFSETQ. This CDR3 has 12 amino acids. The CDR3 reads CASSLVGYEQYF. CDR3 coding DNA: TGCGCCAGCAGCTTGGTAGGCTACGAGCAGTACTTC.

This clone was observed a few times. The chain combines TRBV19 with TRBJ1-2, with 8 bases matching TRBD1. V dropped 10 bases and J dropped 4; count of bases not matched to a gene: 5. The germline CDR1 and CDR2 sequences are LNHDA and SQIVND (reference sequence). This CDR3 is built from 12 residues. Written as DNA, the CDR3 is TGTGCCATCTGGACAGGGTCCTATGGCTACACCTTC. The encoded protein is CAIWTGSYGYTF.

V and J are TRBV9 and TRBJ2-1, with TRBD2 matching 11 bases. CDR3 length: 15 residues. From germline, CDR1 is SGDLS and CDR2 YYNGEE. Trimming removed 4 bases from V and 4 bases from J; junction bases left unmatched: 4. CDR3 DNA sequence: TGTGCCAGCAGCCCCGGGACTAGCGGTTACAATGAGCAGTTCTTC. Translated, it gives CASSPGTSGYNEQFF.

The chain is built from TRBV12-5 and TRBJ2-1; D is uncertain. The CDR3 is made up of 17 amino acids. V was cut by 0 bases and J by 7 bases, with 19 bases left in between. Germline assignment: CDR1 LGHNT and CDR2 FRNRAP. The CDR3 here is CASGLVLRTVRYNEQFF. The CDR3 nucleotides read TGTGCTAGTGGTTTGGTACTAAGGACCGTAAGATATAATGAGCAGTTCTTC. The full variable domain, completed using reference TRBV12-5 and TRBJ2-1, is DARVTQTPRHKVTEMGQEVTMRCQPILGHNTVFWYRQTMMQGLELLAYFRNRAPLDDSGMPKDRFSAEMPDATLATLKIQPSEPRDSAVYFCASGLVLRTVRYNEQFFGPGTRLTVL.

V usage is TRBV7-9 and J usage is TRBJ1-2; possible D gene TRBD1, 5 bases. Germline CDR1 SEHNR, CDR2 FQNEAQ (reference sequence). The ends were cut back, 7 bases at V and 1 base at J, with 10 bases in the middle. CDR3 length: 13 residues. The CDR3 spells CASTGQDNYGYTF. The CDR3 bases are TGTGCCAGCACGGGGCAGGATAACTATGGCTACACCTTC.

The V gene is TRBV18, the J gene TRBJ2-5; 16 bases map to TRBD2. Germline loops: CDR1 KGHSH, CDR2 LQKENI. CDR3 length: 16 amino acids. V dropped 3 bases and J dropped 5; count of bases not matched to a gene: 3. The CDR3 spells CASSPPGLAGGETQYF. DNA for the CDR3: TGTGCCAGCTCACCCCCGGGACTAGCGGGAGGGGAGACCCAGTACTTC.

This chain connects TRBV9 to TRBJ1-2; D not certain. The length of the CDR3 is 12 residues. V was pared by 0 bases and J by 5 bases, with 5 bases between. Looked up from germline, CDR1 is SGDLS and CDR2 is YYNGEE. The CDR3 loop reads CASSVVKYGYTF. CDR3 nucleotide sequence: TGTGCCAGCAGCGTAGTGAAGTATGGCTACACCTTC. Variable domain in full (rest from reference TRBV9 and TRBJ1-2): DSGVTQTPKHLITATGQRVTLRCSPRSGDLSVYWYQQSLDQGLQFLIQYYNGEERAKGNILERFSAQQFPDLHSELNLSSLELGDSALYFCASSVVKYGYTFGSGTRLTVV.

J is TRBJ2-2 and V is TRBV18; D call uncertain. Germline V gives CDR1 KGHSH, CDR2 LQKENI. Trimming stripped 0 bases from V and 1 base from J, with 3 bases between. The CDR3 runs 14 residues. CDR3 loop: CASSPPKNTGELFF. The DNA for the CDR3 is TGTGCCAGCTCACCACCTAAGAACACCGGGGAGCTGTTTTTT.

V gene TRBV28 combines with J gene TRBJ2-5; tentative D call: TRBD2 (5 bases). The V end was cut by 7 bases, the J end by 4 bases, with 13 bases between. CDR1 is MDHEN and CDR2 is SYDVKM in the germline V gene. This CDR3 region has 13 residues. As DNA, the CDR3 is TGTGCCAGCAACCTAGGCGGGCGAGAGACCCAGTACTTC. Protein sequence: CASNLGGRETQYF.

The J gene is TRBJ2-5, the V gene TRBV18, with D possibly called TRBD1 or TRBD2 (5 bases each). Germline V lookup: CDR1 KGHSH, CDR2 LQKENI. This CDR3 is built from 15 residues. V dropped 2 bases and J dropped 5 bases, with 15 bases sitting between them. DNA of the CDR3: TGTGCCAGCTCACCAAGGGACCGTGGGGGTGAGACCCAGTACTTC. Protein product: CASSPRDRGGETQYF.

The chain employs TRBV7-2 and TRBJ1-1; maybe TRBD1 (5 bases). The germline gives CDR1 SGHTA, CDR2 FQGNSA. The length of the CDR3 is 12 residues. V was clipped by 2 bases and J by 7 bases, with 8 bases between them. The CDR3 is CASSLPRGEAFF. CDR3 in DNA: TGTGCCAGCAGCTTACCGAGGGGTGAAGCTTTCTTT.

The V call is TRBV6-1, the J call TRBJ1-4; 8 nucleotides match TRBD1. Germline V gene sequence: CDR1 MNHNS, CDR2 SASEGT. V trimming: 3 bases; J trimming: 3 bases; junction bases outside the gene matches: 3. The CDR3 is made up of 15 amino acids. CDR3 sequence reads: CASSDQGASNEKLFF. The CDR3 DNA follows: TGTGCCAGCAGTGACCAGGGGGCCTCTAATGAAAAACTGTTTTTT.

J is TRBJ2-1 and V is TRBV5-1; 7 nucleotides line up with TRBD2. The junction had 14 bases not matched to a gene; V was cut back by 4 bases and J by 7 bases. CDR3 length: 16 residues. CDR1 SGHRS and CDR2 YFSETQ come from the germline V gene. CDR3 protein: CASSRDGEGLVNEQFF. The CDR3 DNA sequence: TGCGCCAGCAGCCGCGATGGGGAGGGGTTGGTGAATGAGCAGTTCTTC.

The sample holds one count of this clone. This chain uses TRBV25-1 with TRBJ2-7; TRBD1 aligns across 8 bases. CDR1 and CDR2 (germline): MGHDK, SYGVNS. CDR3 size: 16 residues. The V segment lost 3 bases and the J segment 0 bases; nucleotides outside the gene matches: 7. The CDR3 sequence: CASSDALGQVSYEQYF. The CDR3 region has the DNA TGTGCCAGCAGTGACGCCTTGGGACAGGTCTCCTACGAGCAGTACTTC.

V is TRBV30 and J is TRBJ2-6; D gene ambiguous. V was cut by 3 bases and J by 0 bases, with 9 bases left in between. Germline CDR1 and CDR2: GTSNPN and SVGIG (reference sequence). The CDR3 loop spans 15 amino acids. CDR3 in DNA: TGTGCCTGGAGGGCTCCAATCTCTGGGGCCAACGTCCTGACTTTC. It is translated as CAWRAPISGANVLTF.

The chain uses TRBV6-1 and TRBJ2-3; tentative D call: TRBD2 (5 bases). This CDR3 contains 16 residues. Germline V CDR1 and CDR2: MNHNS, SASEGT. Deletions cut 2 bases from V and 4 bases from J, with 16 bases between. The CDR3 nucleotides read TGTGCCAGCAGTGAATTGTGGGAGTCGGAGCCAGATACGCAGTATTTT. Protein sequence: CASSELWESEPDTQYF.

This chain connects TRBV7-8 to TRBJ2-7; 9 bases are shared with TRBD1. With 5 bases clipped from V and 2 bases from J, the junction kept 4 bases outside the gene matches. CDR1 is SGHVS and CDR2 is FQNEAQ in the germline V gene. This CDR3 has 14 amino acids. The chain's CDR3 is CASSHTGGPYEQYF. The CDR3 DNA sequence: TGTGCCAGCAGCCACACAGGGGGCCCCTACGAGCAGTACTTC.

V and J are TRBV19 and TRBJ2-3; D might be TRBD1 (6 bases). V dropped 3 bases and J dropped 2 bases, with 18 bases sitting between them. Germline CDR1 reads LNHDA; CDR2 reads SQIVND (reference sequence). There are 17 residues in the CDR3. The CDR3 region is CASSISIEAGVTDTQYF. CDR3 DNA sequence: TGTGCCAGTAGTATTTCTATTGAGGCAGGGGTCACAGATACGCAGTATTTT.